These 17 T cell receptor beta chains were sequenced from one sample in a study of T cells in Graves' hyperthyroidism and ophthalmopathy. The TCR beta CDR3 regions underwent amplification using RNA transcripts as the source. The HTBI primer set was used in a first-round RT-PCR of the TCR CDR3. TCRdb called the multiplex PCR reads again in MiXCR, with one record for every CDR3 protein. The sample has approximately 430,000 distinct CDR3 sequences, roughly 14% seen once; the top ten hold roughly 13%. Sequenced sample: blood. Receptors originate from a man aged 18 to 29 with Graves' ophthalmopathy.

The chain joins TRBV7-9 to TRBJ1-4; D perhaps matches TRBD1 (5 bases). Trimming removed 2 bases from V and 8 bases from J, with 15 bases in between. Germline-derived CDR1 and CDR2 are SEHNR and FQNEAQ (reference sequence). The CDR3 totals 15 residues. The CDR3 loop is CASSLIGTALEKLFF. As DNA, the CDR3 is TGTGCCAGCAGCTTAATCGGGACCGCCCTGGAAAAACTGTTTTTT.

As concerns this clonotype: A much larger clone is a single base away; this may be a read error. Since the CDR3 does not end with the conserved phenylalanine or tryptophan, this likely comes from a read error. The chain recombines TRBV5-1 with TRBJ1-1; tentative D call: TRBD1 (5 bases). CDR1 and CDR2 (germline): SGHRS, YFSETQ. Trimming pared 4 bases from V and 1 base from J, leaving 11 bases between. This CDR3 is built from 14 residues. The DNA for the CDR3 is TGCGCCAGCAGCCCGGGACTACCGAACACTGAAGCTTTCCTT. It encodes CASSPGLPNTEAFL.

This clonotype was observed once. This could be a read error, since a much larger clone is one nucleotide away. The J gene is TRBJ2-4, the V gene TRBV2; D uncertain. CDR3 length: 13 amino acids. Looked up from germline, CDR1 is SNHLY and CDR2 is FYNNEI. The ends were cut back, 8 bases at V and 4 bases at J, with 12 bases in the middle. The CDR3 DNA reads TGTGCCAGCGGAACCGGATCAAAAAACATTCAGTACTTC. This gives the protein CASGTGSKNIQYF.

This clonotype was found many times. V usage is TRBV6-5 and J usage is TRBJ2-7, with D hard to call. The CDR3 is made up of 13 amino acids. V was clipped by 2 bases and J by 4 bases, with 9 bases between them. CDR1 is MNHEY and CDR2 is SVGAGI in the germline V gene. DNA of the CDR3: TGTGCCAGCAGTTACCGGAAAGGGTACGAGCAGTACTTC. Translation gives CASSYRKGYEQYF.

This clonotype appeared many times. The rearrangement joins TRBV30 to TRBJ2-1; D gene unclear. Trimming shortened V by 0 bases and J by 8 bases, and 8 bases separated the two germline ends. This CDR3 region has 12 residues. Germline assignment: CDR1 GTSNPN and CDR2 SVGIG (reference sequence). The CDR3 sequence is CAWSVLGYEQFF. The CDR3 nucleotides are TGTGCCTGGAGTGTACTTGGCTATGAGCAGTTCTTC.

Concerning this clonotype itself: A read error may explain this, as a much larger clone is one base away. J is TRBJ2-7 and V is TRBV7-9; 12 bases are a match to TRBD2. The germline V gene has CDR1 SEHNR and CDR2 FQNEAQ (reference sequence). CDR3 length equals 16 residues. Trimming cost V 4 bases and J 5 bases; bases outside gene matches: 9. CDR3 protein: CASSSYTSGRSHEQYF. The DNA for the CDR3 is TGTGCCAGCAGCTCCTACACTAGCGGGAGGTCTCACGAGCAGTACTTC.

The CDR3 nucleotides are TGTGCCACCAGCAGAAACCGGGACAGTGATGGACTCACCCACTACGAGCAGTACTTC. Protein product: CATSRNRDSDGLTHYEQYF. This chain links TRBV15 with TRBJ2-7; TRBD1 matches 7 bases. CDR1 LNHNV and CDR2 YYDKDF come from the germline V gene (reference sequence). This CDR3 contains 19 residues. V shed 2 bases, J shed 3 bases, and the junction held 19 bases outside the gene matches.

This clonotype turned up a few times. The chain recombines TRBV20-1 with TRBJ2-7; 8 positions agree with TRBD2. This CDR3 is built from 15 residues. Germline trimming cut 3 bases from V and 3 bases from J; bases unmatched to any gene: 10. Germline assignment: CDR1 DFQATT and CDR2 SNEGSKA (reference sequence). In nucleotides, the CDR3 is TGCAGTGCTAGTTTTGGGCTAGCGGGCCTCTACGAGCAGTACTTC. Amino acid sequence: CSASFGLAGLYEQYF.

V is TRBV6-2 or TRBV6-3 and J is TRBJ1-1, with D tentatively TRBD1 (6 bases). CDR1 and CDR2 (germline): MNHEY, SVGEGT. Trimming took 6 bases from V and 8 from J, leaving 19 bases between them. The CDR3 has 14 residues. This CDR3 reads CASSTNRVAQEAFF. CDR3 in DNA: TGTGCCAGCAGCACCAACAGGGTCGCTCAGGAAGCTTTCTTT.

This chain connects TRBV7-9 to TRBJ2-1; 7 nucleotides match TRBD2. The germline CDR1 and CDR2 sequences are SEHNR and FQNEAQ (reference sequence). The CDR3 is 18 residues long. The junction had 10 bases not matched to a gene; V was cut back by 1 base and J by 1 base. This chain's CDR3 is CASSLGSWREHSYNEQFF. CDR3 bases: TGTGCCAGCAGCTTAGGGTCATGGCGGGAGCATTCCTACAATGAGCAGTTCTTC.

This clonotype has a count of ten or more. This chain joins TRBV11-2 and TRBJ1-5; maybe TRBD1 (5 bases). CDR1 is SGHAT, CDR2 FQNNGV, per germline. There are 13 residues in the CDR3. V was cut by 8 bases and J by 4 bases, with 12 bases left in between. The CDR3 protein is CASGHLVNQPQHF. For the CDR3, the DNA is TGTGCCAGCGGACACCTCGTAAATCAGCCCCAGCATTTT.

This clonotype has a handful of counts. The chain couples TRBV12-5 to TRBJ1-1, with 10 bases aligning to TRBD1. Germline values: CDR1 LGHNT, CDR2 FRNRAP. The V gene end was trimmed by 1 base and the J gene end by 0 bases; junction bases not matched to a gene: 17. This CDR3 has 21 residues. This CDR3 reads CASGLATFSGQGLVLNTEAFF. For the CDR3, the DNA is TGTGCTAGTGGTTTGGCCACCTTTTCGGGACAGGGGCTGGTGTTGAACACTGAAGCTTTCTTT.

This clonotype was observed a handful of times. The chain uses TRBV19 and TRBJ2-5, with D possibly matching TRBD2 (6 bases). CDR1 and CDR2 from the germline V gene are LNHDA and SQIVND (reference sequence). V was shortened by 6 bases and J by 5 bases, with 19 bases between the two germline ends. This CDR3 comprises 15 residues. The CDR3 DNA reads as TGTGCCAGTAGCCCGTGGGGGGAGGTGTTTGAGACCCAGTACTTC. Its protein is CASSPWGEVFETQYF.

This clonotype was observed many times. At one of its ends the junction is not consistent with the germline gene, which may arise from a read error. The chain uses TRBV6-2 or TRBV6-3 and TRBJ2-1; D is uncertain. This CDR3 spans 13 amino acids. CDR1 is MNHEY and CDR2 is SVGEGT in the germline V gene. Here the CDR3 DNA reads TGCGCCAGCAGCGTTGACAACTACAATGAGCAGTTCTTC. Residues: CASSVDNYNEQFF.

In this sample, this clonotype turned up many times. The V gene is TRBV24-1, the J gene TRBJ2-7; the match to TRBD2 covers 11 bases. Germline V lookup: CDR1 KGHDR, CDR2 SFDVKD. V dropped 9 bases and J dropped 6; count of bases not matched to a gene: 18. The CDR3 loop spans 17 amino acids. The CDR3 loop reads CATSAGSDLAGGGEQYF. CDR3 nucleotides: TGTGCCACCTCTGCGGGAAGCGATCTAGCGGGAGGAGGCGAGCAGTACTTC.

This clonotype was recorded at least ten times. The chain recombines TRBV9 with TRBJ2-7; 9 nucleotides match TRBD1. Germline CDR1 SGDLS, CDR2 YYNGEE. The V and J ends lost 7 bases and 2 bases, in that order; junction bases with no gene match: 1. CDR3 size: 12 residues. The CDR3 sequence is CASGTGPYEQYF. The DNA for the CDR3 is TGTGCCAGCGGGACAGGGCCCTACGAGCAGTACTTC.

This clonotype was recorded many times. This chain links TRBV28 with TRBJ2-7; 9 bases are shared with TRBD1. The CDR3 consists of 14 residues. J lost 5 bases, V lost 6 bases, and 8 bases had no gene match. Germline assignment: CDR1 MDHEN and CDR2 SYDVKM. The CDR3 sequence is CASSRQGVTHEQYF. The CDR3, as DNA: TGTGCCAGCAGCCGACAGGGGGTGACCCACGAGCAGTACTTC.